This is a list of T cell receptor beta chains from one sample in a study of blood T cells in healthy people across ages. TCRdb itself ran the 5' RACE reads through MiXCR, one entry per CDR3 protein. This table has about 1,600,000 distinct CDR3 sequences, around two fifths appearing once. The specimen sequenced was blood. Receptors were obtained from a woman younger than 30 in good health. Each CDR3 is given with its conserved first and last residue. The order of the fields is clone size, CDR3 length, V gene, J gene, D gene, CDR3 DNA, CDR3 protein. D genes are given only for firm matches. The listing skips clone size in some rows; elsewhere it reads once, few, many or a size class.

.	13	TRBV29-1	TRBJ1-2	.	TGCAGCGTTGGCCAACGCTTGGGGGGTGGCTACACCTTC	CSVGQRLGGGYTF
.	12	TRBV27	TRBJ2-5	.	TGTGCCAGCAGTTCCCGACAGTCGACCCAGTACTTC	CASSSRQSTQYF
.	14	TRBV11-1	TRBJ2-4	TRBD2	TGTGCCAACAGCTTGGGACTAGGGTGGTACGAACAGTACTTC	CANSLGLGWYEQYF
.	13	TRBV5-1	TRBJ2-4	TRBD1	TGCGCCAGCAGCTGGACAGGAGGAAACATTCAGTACTTC	CASSWTGGNIQYF
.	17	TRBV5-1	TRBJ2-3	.	TGCGCCAGCAGCTCGGAGCCGGGACGAGCGGACACAGATACGCAGTATTTT	CASSSEPGRADTDTQYF
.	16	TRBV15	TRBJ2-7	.	TGTGCCACCAGCAGAGATCGGCAGGAGGTATACTACGAGCAGTACTTC	CATSRDRQEVYYEQYF
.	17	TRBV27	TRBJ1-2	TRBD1	TGTGCCAGCAGTTTTCGGGGGACAGGGGGCGCGGATTTTGGCTACACCTTC	CASSFRGTGGADFGYTF
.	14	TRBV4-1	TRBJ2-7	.	TGCGCCAGCAGCCAAGCTGATCATCGATCCGAGCAGTACTTC	CASSQADHRSEQYF
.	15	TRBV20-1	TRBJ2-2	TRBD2	TGCAGTGCTCCCCGACTAGCGGGAACCACCGGGGAGCTGTTTTTT	CSAPRLAGTTGELFF
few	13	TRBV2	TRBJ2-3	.	TGTGCCAGCAGTGAATTGGGGGACGATACGCAGTATTTT	CASSELGDDTQYF
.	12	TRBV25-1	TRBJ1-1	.	TGTGCCAGCAGGGAAACGAACACTGAAGCTTTCTTT	CASRETNTEAFF
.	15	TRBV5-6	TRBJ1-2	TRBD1	TGTGCCAGCAGCTTGGAAGGGGGCGTTGGCTATGGCTACACCTTC	CASSLEGGVGYGYTF
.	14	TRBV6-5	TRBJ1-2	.	TGTGCCAGCAGGGCTAGGGGGACAATCTATGGCTACACCTTC	CASRARGTIYGYTF
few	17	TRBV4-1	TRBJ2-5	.	TGCGCCAGCAGCCAAAAAGGGGTACTAGGGCTTCGGGAGACCCAGTACTTC	CASSQKGVLGLRETQYF
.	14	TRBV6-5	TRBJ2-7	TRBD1	TGTGCCAGCAGACGGGACAGGGGGACCTACGAGCAGTACTTC	CASRRDRGTYEQYF
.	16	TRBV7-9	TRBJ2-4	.	TGTGCCAGCAGCTTCGGGACTTCCTTAGCCAAAAACATTCAGTACTTC	CASSFGTSLAKNIQYF
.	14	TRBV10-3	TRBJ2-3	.	TGTGCCATCAGTGACCACCGCGGCACAGATACGCAGTATTTT	CAISDHRGTDTQYF
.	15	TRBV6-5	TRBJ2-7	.	TGTGCCAGCAGTTACTCCGAGACACGCGGAAACCTTCAGTACTTC	CASSYSETRGNLQYF
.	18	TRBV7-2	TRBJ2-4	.	TGTGCCAGCAGCCCCGGCGGCCCCCTTAACTTGGCCAAAAACATTCAGTACTTC	CASSPGGPLNLAKNIQYF
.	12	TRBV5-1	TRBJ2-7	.	TGCGCCAGCGGTTTTGGGTCCTACGAGCAGTACTTC	CASGFGSYEQYF
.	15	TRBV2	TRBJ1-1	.	TGTGCCAGCAAGCCCACCGACATAATGAACACTGAAGCTTTCTTT	CASKPTDIMNTEAFF
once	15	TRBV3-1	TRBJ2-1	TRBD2	TGTGCCAGCAGCCGAAGCGGGGGGTTGGGAGAGACCCAGTTCTTC	CASSRSGGLGETQFF
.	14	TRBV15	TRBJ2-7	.	TGTGCCACCAGCGCTACACACTCCTCCTACGAGCAGTACTTC	CATSATHSSYEQYF
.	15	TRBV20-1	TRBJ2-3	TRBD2	TGCAGTGCTCCGTCGGGAGGTTTTAGCACAGATACGCAGTATTTT	CSAPSGGFSTDTQYF
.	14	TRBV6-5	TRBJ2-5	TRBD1	TGTGCCAGCAGTGTCCGGGACAGGGGGGAGACCCAGTACTTC	CASSVRDRGETQYF
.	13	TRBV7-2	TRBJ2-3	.	TGTGCCAGCAGCTTGAGGGATAGAGATACGCAGTATTTT	CASSLRDRDTQYF
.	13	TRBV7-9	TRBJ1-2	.	TGTGCCAGCAGTTCAATGTCGGGCGGTAGCTACACCTTC	CASSSMSGGSYTF
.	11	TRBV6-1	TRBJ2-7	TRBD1	TGTGCCAGCGTACAGGGGGGCGAGCAGTACTTC	CASVQGGEQYF
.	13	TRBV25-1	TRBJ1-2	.	TGTGCCAGCAGCTTGGGGGAAACATGTCGCTACACCTTC	CASSLGETCRYTF
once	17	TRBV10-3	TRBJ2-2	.	TGTGCCATCAGGGGGCAGGGGGCTAGCGGGAAAACCGGGGAGCTGTTTTTT	CAIRGQGASGKTGELFF
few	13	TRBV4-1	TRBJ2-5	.	TGCGCCAGCAGCCCCGAGTCCAAAGAGACCCAGTACTTC	CASSPESKETQYF
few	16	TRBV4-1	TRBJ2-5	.	TGCGCCAGCAGCCTCAGGAGGGTCGGCGGCCAAGAGACCCAGTACTTC	CASSLRRVGGQETQYF
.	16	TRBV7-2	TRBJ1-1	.	TGTGCCAGCAGCCTTAGTAGGTATCGGACGAGGACTGAAGCTTTCTTT	CASSLSRYRTRTEAFF
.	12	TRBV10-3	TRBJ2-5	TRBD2	TGTGCCATCAGGGCGGGAGAAGAGACCCAGTACTTC	CAIRAGEETQYF
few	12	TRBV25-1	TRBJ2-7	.	TGTGCCAGCCGGGACTTCAAATACGAGCAGTACTTC	CASRDFKYEQYF
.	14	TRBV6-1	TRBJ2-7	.	TGTGCCAGCGCGGGACAGACGGGCTCCTACGAGCAGTACTTC	CASAGQTGSYEQYF
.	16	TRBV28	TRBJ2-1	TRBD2	TGTGCCAGCAGCTCGGCTACTAGCGGGAGTGCTAGTGAGCAGTTCTTC	CASSSATSGSASEQFF
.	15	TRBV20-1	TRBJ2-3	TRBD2	TGCAGTGCTACGACTAGCGGGAGGCTCACAGATACGCAGTATTTT	CSATTSGRLTDTQYF
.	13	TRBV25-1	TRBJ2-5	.	TGTGCCAGCAAGGACAGAGAGTTAGAGGGTCTGTACTTC	CASKDRELEGLYF
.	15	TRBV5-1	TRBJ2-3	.	TGCGCCACGGCGTTGGGGCAGGGACCCCCAGATACGCAGTATTTT	CATALGQGPPDTQYF